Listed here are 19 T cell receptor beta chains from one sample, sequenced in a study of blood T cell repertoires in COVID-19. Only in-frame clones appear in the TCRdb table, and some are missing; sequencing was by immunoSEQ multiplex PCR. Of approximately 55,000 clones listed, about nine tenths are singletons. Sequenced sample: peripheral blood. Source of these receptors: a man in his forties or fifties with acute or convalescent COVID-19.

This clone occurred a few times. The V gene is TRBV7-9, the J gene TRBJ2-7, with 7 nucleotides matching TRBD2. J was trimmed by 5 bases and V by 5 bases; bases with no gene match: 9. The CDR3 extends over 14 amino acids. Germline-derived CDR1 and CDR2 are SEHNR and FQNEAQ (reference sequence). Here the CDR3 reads CASSPSGTTNEQYF. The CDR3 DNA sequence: TGTGCCAGCAGCCCCTCCGGGACTACAAACGAGCAGTACTTC.

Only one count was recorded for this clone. Here the CDR3 DNA reads TGCGCCAGCAGCCCCGGGACAGGGGGTCGTGGAAACACCATATATTTT. Amino acids: CASSPGTGGRGNTIYF. This chain connects TRBV5-1 to TRBJ1-3, with 11 nucleotides matching TRBD1. In germline, CDR1 is SGHRS, CDR2 YFSETQ. The CDR3 length is 16 residues. The V and J ends lost 4 bases and 3 bases, in that order; junction bases with no gene match: 6. Full variable domain (outside the CDR3, taken from reference TRBV5-1 and TRBJ1-3): KAGVTQTPRYLIKTRGQQVTLSCSPISGHRSVSWYQQTPGQGLQFLFEYFSETQRNKGNFPGRFSGRQFSNSRSEMNVSTLELGDSALYLCASSPGTGGRGNTIYFGEGSWLTVV.

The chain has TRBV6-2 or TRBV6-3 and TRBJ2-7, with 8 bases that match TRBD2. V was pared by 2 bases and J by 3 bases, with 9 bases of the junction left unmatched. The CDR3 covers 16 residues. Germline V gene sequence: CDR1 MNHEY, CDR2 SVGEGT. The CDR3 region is CASSYVLLAEVYEQYF. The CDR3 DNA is TGTGCCAGCAGTTACGTATTACTAGCGGAGGTCTACGAGCAGTACTTC.

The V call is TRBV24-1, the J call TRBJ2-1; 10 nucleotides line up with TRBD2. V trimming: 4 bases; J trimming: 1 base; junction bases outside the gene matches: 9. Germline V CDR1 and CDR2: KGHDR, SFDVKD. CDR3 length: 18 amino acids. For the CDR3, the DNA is TGTGCCACCAGTGACCCTAAGGGTAGCGGGAGGTCCTACAATGAGCAGTTCTTC. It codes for CATSDPKGSGRSYNEQFF.

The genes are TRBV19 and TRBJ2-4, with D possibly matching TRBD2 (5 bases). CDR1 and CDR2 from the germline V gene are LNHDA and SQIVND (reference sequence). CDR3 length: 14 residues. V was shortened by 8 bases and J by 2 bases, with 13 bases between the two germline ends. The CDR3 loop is CASHKGGSKNIQYF. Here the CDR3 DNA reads TGTGCCAGTCACAAAGGAGGATCCAAAAACATTCAGTACTTC.

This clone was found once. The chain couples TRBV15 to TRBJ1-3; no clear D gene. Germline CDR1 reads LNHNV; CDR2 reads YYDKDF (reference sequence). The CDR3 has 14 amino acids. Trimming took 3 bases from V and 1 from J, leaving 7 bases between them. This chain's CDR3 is CATSRGSSGNTIYF. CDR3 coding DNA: TGTGCCACCAGCAGGGGGAGTTCTGGAAACACCATATATTTT. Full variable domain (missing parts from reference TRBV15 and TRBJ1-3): DAMVIQNPRYQVTQFGKPVTLSCSQTLNHNVMYWYQQKSSQAPKLLFHYYDKDFNNEADTPDNFQSRRPNTSFCFLDIRSPGLGDTAMYLCATSRGSSGNTIYFGEGSWLTVV.

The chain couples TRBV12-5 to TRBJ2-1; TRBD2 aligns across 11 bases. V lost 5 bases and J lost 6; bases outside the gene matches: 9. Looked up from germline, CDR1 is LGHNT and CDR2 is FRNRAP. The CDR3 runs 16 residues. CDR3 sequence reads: CASGLTLGTSGNEQFF. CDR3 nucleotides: TGTGCTAGTGGTCTAACCCTAGGGACTAGCGGCAATGAGCAGTTCTTC.

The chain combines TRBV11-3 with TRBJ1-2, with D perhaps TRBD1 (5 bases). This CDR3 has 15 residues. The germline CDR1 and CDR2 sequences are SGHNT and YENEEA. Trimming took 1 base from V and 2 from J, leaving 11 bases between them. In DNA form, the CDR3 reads TGTGCCAGCAGCTTAGGACCCCAGGGAAACTATGGCTACACCTTC. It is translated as CASSLGPQGNYGYTF.

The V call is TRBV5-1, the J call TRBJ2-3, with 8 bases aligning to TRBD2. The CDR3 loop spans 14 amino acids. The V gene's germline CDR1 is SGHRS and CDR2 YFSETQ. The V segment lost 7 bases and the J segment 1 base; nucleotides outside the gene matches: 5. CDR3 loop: CASFGAGGTDTQYF. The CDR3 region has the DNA TGCGCCAGCTTCGGAGCGGGGGGCACAGATACGCAGTATTTT.

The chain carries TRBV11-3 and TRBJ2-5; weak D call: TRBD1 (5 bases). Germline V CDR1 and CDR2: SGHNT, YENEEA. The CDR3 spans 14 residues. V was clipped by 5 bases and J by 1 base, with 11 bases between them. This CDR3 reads CASSTQASQETQYF. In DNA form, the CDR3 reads TGTGCCAGCAGCACACAGGCGTCCCAAGAGACCCAGTACTTC.

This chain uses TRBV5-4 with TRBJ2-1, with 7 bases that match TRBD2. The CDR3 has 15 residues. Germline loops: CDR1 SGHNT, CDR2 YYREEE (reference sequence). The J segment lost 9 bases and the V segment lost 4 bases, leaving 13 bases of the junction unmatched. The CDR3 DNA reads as TGTGCCAGCAGCCCAGAGGGGAGGGGAGTTGGTGAGCAGTTCTTC. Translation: CASSPEGRGVGEQFF.

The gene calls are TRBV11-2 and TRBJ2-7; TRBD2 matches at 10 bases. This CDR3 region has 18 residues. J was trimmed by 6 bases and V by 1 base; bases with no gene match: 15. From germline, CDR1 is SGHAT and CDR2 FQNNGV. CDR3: CASSLVPGLAIVSGEQYF. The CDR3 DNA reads TGTGCCAGCAGCTTAGTACCGGGACTAGCGATAGTTTCCGGCGAGCAGTACTTC. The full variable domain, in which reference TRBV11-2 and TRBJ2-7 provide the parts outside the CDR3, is EAGVAQSPRYKIIEKRQSVAFWCNPISGHATLYWYQQILGQGPKLLIQFQNNGVVDDSQLPKDRFSAERLKGVDSTLKIQPAKLEDSAVYLCASSLVPGLAIVSGEQYFGPGTRLTVT.

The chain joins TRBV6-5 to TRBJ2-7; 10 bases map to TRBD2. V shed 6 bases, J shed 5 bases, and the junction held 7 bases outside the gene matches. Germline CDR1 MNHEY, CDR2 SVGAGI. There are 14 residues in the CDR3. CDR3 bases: TGTGCCAGCAGCCCGGGACTAGCGTTCAACGAGCAGTACTTC. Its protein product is CASSPGLAFNEQYF.

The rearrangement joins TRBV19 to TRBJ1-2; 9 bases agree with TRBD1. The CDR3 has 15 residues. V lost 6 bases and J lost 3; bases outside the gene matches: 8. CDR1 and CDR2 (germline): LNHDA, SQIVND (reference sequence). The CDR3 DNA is TGTGCCAGTAGAGACCGGGACAGGGTTGACTATGGCTACACCTTC. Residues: CASRDRDRVDYGYTF.

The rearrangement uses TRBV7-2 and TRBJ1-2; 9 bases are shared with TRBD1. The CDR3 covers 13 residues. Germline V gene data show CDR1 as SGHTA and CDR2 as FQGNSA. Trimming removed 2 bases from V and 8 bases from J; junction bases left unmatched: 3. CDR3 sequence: CASSLKDRGGYTF. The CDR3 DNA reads TGTGCCAGCAGCTTAAAGGACAGGGGAGGCTACACCTTC.

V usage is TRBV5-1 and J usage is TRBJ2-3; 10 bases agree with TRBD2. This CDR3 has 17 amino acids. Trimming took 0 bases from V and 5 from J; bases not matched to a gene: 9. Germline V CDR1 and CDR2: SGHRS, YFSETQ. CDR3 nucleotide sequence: TGCGCCAGCAGCTTGGGAGCGGGAGGGCCAGGAGAAGATACGCAGTATTTT. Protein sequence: CASSLGAGGPGEDTQYF.

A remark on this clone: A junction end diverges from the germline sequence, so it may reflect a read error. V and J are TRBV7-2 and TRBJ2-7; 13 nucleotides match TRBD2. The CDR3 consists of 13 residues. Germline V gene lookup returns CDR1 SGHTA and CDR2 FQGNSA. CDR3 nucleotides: TGTGCCAGCAGCTTAGATTCGGGACTAGCGGGAAGGTTC. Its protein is CASSLDSGLAGRF.

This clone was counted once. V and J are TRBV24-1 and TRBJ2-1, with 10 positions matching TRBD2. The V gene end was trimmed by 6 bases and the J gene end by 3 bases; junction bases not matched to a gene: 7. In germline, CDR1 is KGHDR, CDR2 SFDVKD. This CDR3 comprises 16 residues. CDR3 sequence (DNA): TGTGCCACCAGTTCCATCGGACTAGCGGACTACAATGAGCAGTTCTTC. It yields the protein CATSSIGLADYNEQFF.

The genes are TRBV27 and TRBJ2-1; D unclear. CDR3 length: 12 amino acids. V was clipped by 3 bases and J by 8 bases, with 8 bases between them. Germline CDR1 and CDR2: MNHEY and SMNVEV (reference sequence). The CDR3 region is CASSFGDDEQFF. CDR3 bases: TGTGCCAGCAGTTTTGGAGACGATGAGCAGTTCTTC.